This T cell receptor beta chain was observed in a study of Ad26.COV2.S vaccination and SARS-CoV-2 variants. Across the study: The donor belonged to the COV1001 Ad26.COV2.S trial arm.

Treatment meaning: some 20 received Ad26.COV2.S at low or high dose, single or two shots; roughly five received placebo; per-sample allocation not given. Vaccine and placebo recipients were sampled on day 63 after the first injection. V shed 4 bases, J shed 3 bases, and the junction held 4 bases outside the gene matches. Germline-derived CDR1 and CDR2 are SGHNT and YYREEE (reference sequence). The CDR3 consists of 15 residues. This table comes from immunoSEQ multiplex PCR, and its TCRdb copy is limited to in-frame clones, with some not included. This table has more than 300,000 clones, around 83% appearing once.

The sequencing here drew on peripheral blood, taken in a trial of Ad26.COV2.S vaccine versus placebo. The V call is TRBV5-4, the J call TRBJ1-1; TRBD1 matches 12 bases. This TCR came from a person aged 18-65 years who received the Ad26.COV2.S COVID-19 vaccine or a placebo. The CDR3 loop is CASSTGQGAYTEAFF. CDR3 DNA: TGTGCCAGCAGCACGGGACAGGGGGCTTACACTGAAGCTTTCTTT.